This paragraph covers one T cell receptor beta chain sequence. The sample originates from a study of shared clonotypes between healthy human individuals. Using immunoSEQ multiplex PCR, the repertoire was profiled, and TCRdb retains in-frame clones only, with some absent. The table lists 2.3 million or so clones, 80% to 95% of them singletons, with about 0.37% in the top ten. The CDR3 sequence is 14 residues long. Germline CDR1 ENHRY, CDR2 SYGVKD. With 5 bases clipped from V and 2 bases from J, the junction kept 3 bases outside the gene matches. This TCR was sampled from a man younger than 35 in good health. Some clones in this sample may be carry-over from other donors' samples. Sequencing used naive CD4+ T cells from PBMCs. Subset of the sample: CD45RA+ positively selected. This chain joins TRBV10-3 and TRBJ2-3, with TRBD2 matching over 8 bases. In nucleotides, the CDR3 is TGTGCCATCAGTCCGGGAGGGCCCACAGATACGCAGTATTTT. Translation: CAISPGGPTDTQYF.